This paragraph reports one T cell receptor beta chain. Its antigen is as yet unknown. Trimming took 5 bases from V and 4 from J, leaving 20 bases between them. The CDR3 is 17 amino acids. Per the germline V gene, CDR1 is SGHVS and CDR2 is FQNEAQ. TCRdb re-derived calls from the 5' RACE reads in MiXCR, one entry per CDR3 protein. Among about 660,000 distinct CDR3 sequences listed, less than 10% were seen once. This entry is derived from a study of identical twins. Study results and limitations: Part of the zero-insertion signal could reflect confounding by invariant MAIT and iNKT cells.

The data also belong to a second study, concerning yellow fever vaccine responses in identical twins.

This receptor was obtained from a woman aged 18-30 years in good health. The sequencing sample was made of PBMCs. This sequence joins TRBV7-8 and TRBJ1-4; perhaps TRBD1 as D (6 bases). CDR3: CASSPSSTGYLNEKLFF. The CDR3 nucleotides read TGTGCCAGCAGCCCTTCGTCTACAGGGTACCTTAATGAAAAACTGTTTTTT. The entire variable domain, with the rest obtained from reference TRBV7-8 and TRBJ1-4, is as follows: GAGVSQSPRYKVAKRGQDVALRCDPISGHVSLFWYQQALGQGPEFLTYFQNEAQLDKSGLPSDRFFAERPEGSVSTLKIQRTQQEDSAVYLCASSPSSTGYLNEKLFFGSGTQLSVL.